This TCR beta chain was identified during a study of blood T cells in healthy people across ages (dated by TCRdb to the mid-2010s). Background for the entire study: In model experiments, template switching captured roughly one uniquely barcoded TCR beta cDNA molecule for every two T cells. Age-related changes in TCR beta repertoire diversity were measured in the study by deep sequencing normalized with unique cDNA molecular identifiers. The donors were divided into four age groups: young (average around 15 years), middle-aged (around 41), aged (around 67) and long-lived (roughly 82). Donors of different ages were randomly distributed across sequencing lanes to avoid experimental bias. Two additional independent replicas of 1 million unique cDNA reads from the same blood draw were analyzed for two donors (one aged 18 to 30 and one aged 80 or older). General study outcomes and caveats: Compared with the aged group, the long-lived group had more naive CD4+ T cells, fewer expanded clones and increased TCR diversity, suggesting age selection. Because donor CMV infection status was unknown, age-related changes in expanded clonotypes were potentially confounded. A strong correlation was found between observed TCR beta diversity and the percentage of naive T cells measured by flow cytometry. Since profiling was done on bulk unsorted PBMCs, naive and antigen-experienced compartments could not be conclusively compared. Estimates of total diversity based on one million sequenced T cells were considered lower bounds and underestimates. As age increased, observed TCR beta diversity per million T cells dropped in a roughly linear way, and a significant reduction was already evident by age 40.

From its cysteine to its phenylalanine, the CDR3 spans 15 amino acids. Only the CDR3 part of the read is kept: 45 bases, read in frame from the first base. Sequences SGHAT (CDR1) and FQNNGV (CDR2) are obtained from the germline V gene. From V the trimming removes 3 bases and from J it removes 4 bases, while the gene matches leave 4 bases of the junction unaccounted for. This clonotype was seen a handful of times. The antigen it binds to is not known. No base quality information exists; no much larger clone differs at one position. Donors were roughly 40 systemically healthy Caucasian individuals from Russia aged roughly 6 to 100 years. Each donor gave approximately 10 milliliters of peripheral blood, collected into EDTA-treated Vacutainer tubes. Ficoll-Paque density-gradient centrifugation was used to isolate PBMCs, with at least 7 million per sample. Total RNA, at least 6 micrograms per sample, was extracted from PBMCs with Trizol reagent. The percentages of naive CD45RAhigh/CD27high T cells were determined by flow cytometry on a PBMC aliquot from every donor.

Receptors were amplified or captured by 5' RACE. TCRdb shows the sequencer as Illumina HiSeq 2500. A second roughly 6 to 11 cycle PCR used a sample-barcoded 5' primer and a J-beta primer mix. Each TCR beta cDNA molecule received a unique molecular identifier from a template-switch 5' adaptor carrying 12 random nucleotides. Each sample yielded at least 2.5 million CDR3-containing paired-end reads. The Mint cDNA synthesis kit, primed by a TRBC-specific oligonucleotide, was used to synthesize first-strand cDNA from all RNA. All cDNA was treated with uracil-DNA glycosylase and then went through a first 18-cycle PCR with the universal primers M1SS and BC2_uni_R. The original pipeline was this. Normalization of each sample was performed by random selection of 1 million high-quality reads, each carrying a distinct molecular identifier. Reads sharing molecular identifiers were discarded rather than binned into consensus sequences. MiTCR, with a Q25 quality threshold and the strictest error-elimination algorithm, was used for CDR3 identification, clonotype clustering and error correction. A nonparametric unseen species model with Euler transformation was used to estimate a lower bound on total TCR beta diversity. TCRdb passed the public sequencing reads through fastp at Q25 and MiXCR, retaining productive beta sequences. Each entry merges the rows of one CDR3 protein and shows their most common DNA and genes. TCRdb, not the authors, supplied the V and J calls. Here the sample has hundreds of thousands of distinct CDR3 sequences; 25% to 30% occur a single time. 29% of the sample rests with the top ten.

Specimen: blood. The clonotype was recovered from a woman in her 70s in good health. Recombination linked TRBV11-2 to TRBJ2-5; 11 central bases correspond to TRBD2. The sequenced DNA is TGTGCCAGCAGCTTGTTGACTAGCGGGACAGAGACCCAGTACTTC. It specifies CASSLLTSGTETQYF.